This T cell receptor beta chain was documented in a study of Graves' ophthalmopathy and Graves' hyperthyroidism. RNA transcripts were the source from which TCR beta CDR3 regions were amplified. HTBI primers were used in a first-round RT-PCR, which preceded a second-round multiplex PCR. Via MiXCR, TCRdb re-called the multiplex PCR reads, giving one row per CDR3 protein. Of around 1,000,000 distinct CDR3 sequences listed, roughly 35% are singletons. Germline values: CDR1 SGHTA, CDR2 FQGNSA. After removal of 5 bases from V and 5 bases from J, the junction contained 10 bases not matched to a gene. This CDR3 has 15 amino acids. Patients in the hyperthyroidism group, adults aged 18 to 65, were newly diagnosed, under 2 months' duration. Clinical symptoms, serum thyroxine, TRAb, thyroid ultrasound and orbital computed tomography were relied on for diagnosis.

The V and J genes are TRBV7-2 and TRBJ1-1; 8 bases line up with TRBD1. Sequencing input: peripheral blood or thyroid tissue (not recorded which). The receptor was isolated from an adult man with Graves' hyperthyroidism. The CDR3 coding sequence is TGTGCCAGCAGCCAATGGGACAGGAGCGTTACTGAAGCTTTCTTT. It yields the protein CASSQWDRSVTEAFF.